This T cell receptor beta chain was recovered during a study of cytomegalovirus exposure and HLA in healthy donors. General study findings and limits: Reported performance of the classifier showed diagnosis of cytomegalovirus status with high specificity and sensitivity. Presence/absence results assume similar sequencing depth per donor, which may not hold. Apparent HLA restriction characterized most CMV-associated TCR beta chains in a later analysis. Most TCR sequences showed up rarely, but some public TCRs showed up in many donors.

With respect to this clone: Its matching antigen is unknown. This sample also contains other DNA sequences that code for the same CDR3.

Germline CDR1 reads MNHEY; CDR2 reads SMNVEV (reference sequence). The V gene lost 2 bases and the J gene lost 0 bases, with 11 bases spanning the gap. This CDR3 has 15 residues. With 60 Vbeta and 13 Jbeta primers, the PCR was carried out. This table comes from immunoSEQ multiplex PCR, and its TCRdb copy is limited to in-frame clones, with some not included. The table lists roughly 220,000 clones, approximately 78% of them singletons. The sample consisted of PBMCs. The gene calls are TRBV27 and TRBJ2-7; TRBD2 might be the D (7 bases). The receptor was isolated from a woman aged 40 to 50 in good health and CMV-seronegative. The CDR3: CASSLKGGSSYEQYF. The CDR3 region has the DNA TGTGCCAGCAGTTTAAAGGGGGGGAGCTCCTACGAGCAGTACTTC.